The 17 T cell receptor beta chains below all came from one sample that was sequenced in a study of immune evolution from preneoplasia to lung adenocarcinoma. Assay used: immunoSEQ multiplex PCR; TCRdb lists only in-frame clones, some missing. The sample shows 4,500 to 5,500 clones, over 60% of them seen only once. Input material: FFPE adjacent normal lung tissue. Receptors were obtained from a person aged 55-80 years with lung adenocarcinoma.

V gene TRBV9 combines with J gene TRBJ2-2; the D gene is possibly TRBD1 (5 bases). V was clipped by 4 bases and J by 6 bases, with 10 bases between them. The CDR3 totals 13 residues. Looked up from germline, CDR1 is SGDLS and CDR2 is YYNGEE. CDR3 bases: TGTGCCAGCAGCTTAGGGGTTTCCGGGGAGCTGTTTTTT. This gives the protein CASSLGVSGELFF.

The chain combines TRBV27 with TRBJ2-7; D remains ambiguous. CDR1 is MNHEY and CDR2 is SMNVEV in the germline V gene (reference sequence). The CDR3 spans 13 residues. Trimming cost V 0 bases and J 6 bases, with 9 bases left between them. The CDR3 DNA sequence: TGTGCCAGCAGTTTATCGACCTTACGCGAGCAGTACTTC. The encoded protein is CASSLSTLREQYF.

This sequence joins TRBV10-3 and TRBJ2-1; D gene unclear. CDR3 length equals 14 residues. Germline values: CDR1 ENHRY, CDR2 SYGVKD. V gave up 5 bases and J gave up 6 bases, with 14 bases separating them. CDR3 region: CAISPAMLSNEQFF. The DNA of the CDR3 is TGTGCCATCAGTCCAGCGATGCTCAGCAATGAGCAGTTCTTC.

This chain connects TRBV15 to TRBJ2-5; D unresolved. Deletions cut 0 bases from V and 0 bases from J, with 11 bases between. Germline values: CDR1 LNHNV, CDR2 YYDKDF (reference sequence). The CDR3 runs to 16 residues. The CDR3 sequence: CATSRDGPTYQETQYF. The CDR3 nucleotides read TGTGCCACCAGCAGAGATGGACCGACGTACCAAGAGACCCAGTACTTC.

The chain couples TRBV7-9 to TRBJ2-7; perhaps TRBD2 as D (6 bases). Germline loops: CDR1 SEHNR, CDR2 FQNEAQ (reference sequence). This CDR3 is 16 amino acids long. V was trimmed by 2 bases and J by 7 bases, leaving 21 bases between them. CDR3 nucleotides: TGTGCCAGCAGCTTATCGCGTAGCAGGGACTCTAGTGAGCAGTACTTC. It encodes CASSLSRSRDSSEQYF.

This clone was recorded a few times. The CDR3 coding sequence is TGTGCCACCAGCAGTGAGTCTCGGAGACTCCACTTT. It encodes CATSSESRRLHF. The genes are TRBV15 and TRBJ1-6, with D unresolved. The CDR3 runs to 12 residues. V was cut by 3 bases and J by 16 bases, with 13 bases left in between. The germline gives CDR1 LNHNV, CDR2 YYDKDF (reference sequence).

J is TRBJ1-2 and V is TRBV5-8; tentative D call: TRBD1 (6 bases). The V gene lost 5 bases and the J gene lost 8 bases, with 19 bases spanning the gap. Germline CDR1 SGHTS, CDR2 YDEGEE. CDR3 length: 14 residues. CDR3 nucleotides: TGTGCCAGCAGTTTAGGAGGAACAGGGATCGGCTACACCTTC. It codes for CASSLGGTGIGYTF. Full variable domain (rest looked up from reference TRBV5-8 and TRBJ1-2): EAGVTQSPTHLIKTRGQQATLRCSPISGHTSVYWYQQALGLGLQFLLWYDEGEERNRGNFPPRFSGRQFPNYSSELNVNALELEDSALYLCASSLGGTGIGYTFGSGTRLTVV.

V usage is TRBV11-2 and J usage is TRBJ1-6, with 7 bases aligning to TRBD1. Germline-derived CDR1 and CDR2 are SGHAT and FQNNGV. After removal of 5 bases from V and 10 bases from J, the junction contained 8 bases not matched to a gene. The CDR3 is 14 amino acids. In nucleotides, the CDR3 is TGTGCCAGCAGCACGACAGGGAGGAACTCACCCCTCCACTTT. Its protein is CASSTTGRNSPLHF.

This clone turned up a few times. This chain uses TRBV14 with TRBJ1-5; D uncertain. The germline V gene has CDR1 SGHDN and CDR2 FVKESK. Trimming left V 4 bases short and J 5 bases short, with 12 bases between. This CDR3 comprises 14 residues. The CDR3 reads CASSRRQVDQPQHF. The CDR3 DNA sequence: TGTGCCAGCAGCCGGAGGCAGGTTGATCAGCCCCAGCATTTT.

The chain is built from TRBV27 and TRBJ2-5; possibly TRBD1 for D (6 bases). The end of the DNA is better explained by TRBJ2-7, so the J call may be wrong. CDR3 length: 13 residues. Germline V CDR1 and CDR2: MNHEY, SMNVEV (reference sequence). CDR3 nucleotides: TGTGCCAGCAGTCTGATACAGGGCTCCGAGCAGTACTTC. It yields the protein CASSLIQGSEQYF.

In its sample, this clone was seen a few times. The chain has TRBV5-6 and TRBJ2-4; D gene ambiguous. The CDR3 contains 13 residues. The V gene lost 4 bases and the J gene lost 7 bases, with 12 bases spanning the gap. Germline values: CDR1 SGHDT, CDR2 YYEEEE. The CDR3 protein is CASSRPSGNIQYF. For the CDR3, the DNA is TGTGCCAGCAGCAGACCATCCGGGAACATTCAGTACTTC. The complete variable domain, with remaining parts taken from reference TRBV5-6 and TRBJ2-4, reads DAGVTQSPTHLIKTRGQQVTLRCSPKSGHDTVSWYQQALGQGPQFIFQYYEEEERQRGNFPDRFSGHQFPNYSSELNVNALLLGDSALYLCASSRPSGNIQYFGAGTRLSVL.

The chain joins TRBV7-6 to TRBJ2-2, with TRBD1 as a possible D gene (5 bases). The CDR3 has 17 amino acids. Germline CDR1 SGHVS, CDR2 FNYEAQ. Trimming left V 4 bases short and J 10 bases short, with 25 bases between. In DNA form, the CDR3 reads TGTGCCAGCAGCTCACTCTTAGGGGCCGTATCCCCGGAGGAGCTGTTTTTT. It encodes CASSSLLGAVSPEELFF. Variable domain in full (rest from reference TRBV7-6 and TRBJ2-2): GAGVSQSPRYKVTKRGQDVALRCDPISGHVSLYWYRQALGQGPEFLTYFNYEAQQDKSGLPNDRFSAERPEGSISTLTIQRTEQRDSAMYRCASSSLLGAVSPEELFFGEGSRLTVL.

The chain has TRBV7-2 and TRBJ2-5; no reliable D call. Germline V gives CDR1 SGHTA, CDR2 FQGNSA. The CDR3 spans 13 residues. Trimming stripped 1 base from V and 6 bases from J, with 9 bases between. CDR3 in amino acids: CASSLESRQTQYF. CDR3 DNA: TGTGCCAGCAGCTTAGAGAGTCGTCAGACCCAGTACTTC.

This clone was picked up one time. The V and J genes are TRBV7-6 and TRBJ1-4; the D is unclear. CDR1 is SGHVS and CDR2 is FNYEAQ in the germline V gene. This CDR3 contains 16 residues. Trimming took 2 bases from V and 4 from J, leaving 14 bases between them. The CDR3, as DNA: TGTGCCAGCAGCTTATCGGGCCAGATGGGTAATGAAAAACTGTTTTTT. Amino acids: CASSLSGQMGNEKLFF.

The chain combines TRBV28 with TRBJ2-7, with a possible D match to TRBD2 (6 bases). The CDR3 contains 16 residues. The germline V gene encodes CDR1 MDHEN and CDR2 SYDVKM. V was cut by 2 bases and J by 7 bases, with 21 bases left in between. CDR3 amino acids: CASSLAGTFPPNEQYF. DNA for the CDR3: TGTGCCAGCAGTTTAGCGGGGACTTTTCCCCCTAATGAGCAGTACTTC.

The count of this clone is one. This chain uses TRBV5-8 with TRBJ2-1; 9 nucleotides match TRBD2. The CDR3 extends over 12 amino acids. Germline V gene sequence: CDR1 SGHTS, CDR2 YDEGEE. Germline trimming cut 4 bases from V and 15 bases from J; bases unmatched to any gene: 8. In DNA form, the CDR3 reads TGTGCCAGCAGCCCGGGACTAGCCCCCCCGTTCTTC. Protein product: CASSPGLAPPFF.

The chain is built from TRBV29-1 and TRBJ2-7; 8 bases align to TRBD1. Germline loops: CDR1 SQVTM, CDR2 ANQGSEA. The J segment lost 6 bases and the V segment lost 4 bases, leaving 8 bases of the junction unmatched. The CDR3 covers 13 residues. The CDR3: CSVGRTGPFEQYF. DNA of the CDR3: TGCAGCGTTGGTAGGACAGGGCCCTTCGAGCAGTACTTC.